The clone carrying this T cell receptor beta chain was seen just once. Its antigen is not known. This specimen belongs to a study of T cell responses to AZD1222 COVID-19 vaccine. Study details: Second doses that came at about 4 or about 12 weeks were put together.

Points from the study as a whole: Repertoire sampling occurred only after the peak T cell response. The sample set comprised mostly white British donors with more females, and clonal diversity was possibly underestimated.

Sequenced by immunoSEQ multiplex PCR; TCRdb stores in-frame clones only, minus some. The sample consists of under 150,000 clones, 92% of them appearing once. The sequence derives from an adult in good health. The specimen comprised peripheral blood, sampled on day 0 of AZD1222 vaccination.

The CDR3 DNA reads as TGTGCCAGCAGCCAAGTCGGGACAGGGTTAGAGACCCAGTACTTC. This sequence encodes CASSQVGTGLETQYF. The chain is built from TRBV3-1 (or the pseudogene TRBV3-2) and TRBJ2-5, with TRBD1 matching over 9 bases. Looked up from germline, CDR1 is LGHDT and CDR2 is YNNKEL (reference sequence). J was trimmed by 4 bases and V by 1 base; bases with no gene match: 4. The CDR3 totals 15 residues.